This T cell receptor beta chain was observed in a study of blood T cell repertoires in COVID-19. The protocol was immunoSEQ multiplex PCR, while the TCRdb copy is restricted to in-frame clones and leaves out a portion. The profile shows about 190,000 clones, roughly 86% of them singletons. Which cohort a participant joined came from the clinical history participants gave. V shed 6 bases and J 8 bases; nucleotides not matched to a gene: 4. CDR1 is MDHEN and CDR2 is SYDVKM in the germline V gene. The CDR3 runs 13 residues. The sequenced sample was PBMCs or T cells enriched from blood (not recorded which). This rearrangement joins TRBV28 to TRBJ2-2, with 9 nucleotides matching TRBD1. The clonotype originates from a woman between 25 and 40 years old who had recovered from COVID-19. In DNA, the CDR3 is TGTGCCAGCAGCTGGGACAGGGATGGGGAGCTGTTTTTT. This codes for CASSWDRDGELFF.